This passage covers 15 T cell receptor beta chains from one sample sequenced in a study of blood T cell repertoires in COVID-19. Assay used: immunoSEQ multiplex PCR; TCRdb lists only in-frame clones, some missing. This table holds roughly 240,000 clones, around nine tenths found once. Material for sequencing was peripheral blood. These receptors were taken from a woman aged 55-70 years who had recovered from COVID-19.

The genes are TRBV28 and TRBJ1-2; possibly TRBD1 for D (6 bases). The germline gives CDR1 MDHEN, CDR2 SYDVKM. The V and J ends lost 7 bases and 8 bases respectively, with 23 bases between them. The CDR3 is 15 amino acids. The CDR3 sequence is CASNRQGTVLSGYTF. The DNA for the CDR3 is TGTGCCAGCAATAGGCAGGGGACCGTCCTAAGCGGCTACACCTTC.

This chain connects TRBV11-2 to TRBJ1-5, with 7 nucleotides matching TRBD1. The V gene's germline CDR1 is SGHAT and CDR2 FQNNGV. CDR3 length equals 16 residues. The trim removed 1 base at V and 6 bases at J, leaving 9 bases unmatched. The CDR3 loop is CASSLVLGTVGQPQHF. The CDR3 nucleotides are TGTGCCAGCAGCTTAGTGCTGGGGACAGTGGGTCAGCCCCAGCATTTT.

The rearrangement joins TRBV28 to TRBJ1-6, with D possibly being TRBD1 (6 bases). The CDR3 has 16 residues. Germline CDR1 MDHEN, CDR2 SYDVKM. The V gene lost 4 bases and the J gene lost 10 bases, with 20 bases spanning the gap. CDR3 region: CASSSWGGAFRSPLHF. The CDR3 region has the DNA TGTGCCAGCAGTTCTTGGGGGGGGGCATTTCGATCACCCCTCCACTTT.

The chain employs TRBV29-1 and TRBJ1-1; D is unresolved. The CDR3 extends over 12 amino acids. Germline V gene sequence: CDR1 SQVTM, CDR2 ANQGSEA. V was clipped by 5 bases and J by 1 base, with 8 bases between them. The CDR3 reads CSVSSWNTEAFF. The CDR3 region has the DNA TGCAGCGTTTCTAGCTGGAACACTGAAGCTTTCTTT.

In DNA, the CDR3 is TGCAGCGTTGCTAGCGACTACGAGCAGTACTTC. It is translated as CSVASDYEQYF. The chain links TRBV29-1 to TRBJ2-7, with TRBD2 as a possible D gene (6 bases). Trimming cost V 4 bases and J 3 bases, with 7 bases left between them. The CDR3 sequence is 11 residues long. Germline V gives CDR1 SQVTM, CDR2 ANQGSEA.

This clone was observed a single time. The chain employs TRBV5-1 and TRBJ2-5; 8 bases map to TRBD1. The V gene's germline CDR1 is SGHRS and CDR2 YFSETQ. The V gene end was trimmed by 4 bases and the J gene end by 3 bases; junction bases not matched to a gene: 2. The CDR3 loop spans 13 amino acids. CDR3 sequence (DNA): TGCGCCAGCAGCAGGGGACAGGAAGAGACCCAGTACTTC. Its protein is CASSRGQEETQYF.

This chain joins TRBV28 and TRBJ2-4; maybe TRBD1 (6 bases). V lost 2 bases and J lost 7, with 12 bases in between. This CDR3 is built from 14 residues. Germline V gene sequence: CDR1 MDHEN, CDR2 SYDVKM. The CDR3 nucleotides read TGTGCCAGCAGTTTAATGGCGAGGGGGAACATTCAGTACTTC. The encoded protein is CASSLMARGNIQYF.

This chain uses TRBV7-3 with TRBJ2-2; the match to TRBD1 covers 10 bases. The V gene's germline CDR1 is SGHTA and CDR2 FQGTGA. Trimming at V came to 6 bases and at J to 5 bases, leaving 9 bases not matched to a gene. This CDR3 spans 16 amino acids. The CDR3 spells CASRPTGTGVTGELFF. CDR3 bases: TGTGCCAGCAGACCTACCGGGACAGGGGTAACCGGGGAGCTGTTTTTT.

The rearrangement links TRBV14 to TRBJ2-7; tentative D call: TRBD1 (6 bases). The length of the CDR3 is 17 residues. CDR1 is SGHDN and CDR2 is FVKESK in the germline V gene. Trimming took off 3 bases at V and 6 bases at J, with 24 bases between the two ends. CDR3 sequence (DNA): TGTGCCAGCAGCCACACCCTTTTCAGGGGCCGGGCGATCGAGCAGTACTTC. It yields the protein CASSHTLFRGRAIEQYF. Full variable domain (outside the CDR3, taken from reference TRBV14 and TRBJ2-7): EAGVTQFPSHSVIEKGQTVTLRCDPISGHDNLYWYRRVMGKEIKFLLHFVKESKQDESGMPNNRFLAERTGGTYSTLKVQPAELEDSGVYFCASSHTLFRGRAIEQYFGPGTRLTVT.

The rearrangement joins TRBV5-4 to TRBJ1-1; D uncertain. The CDR3 extends over 14 amino acids. The ends were cut back, 6 bases at V and 5 bases at J, with 17 bases in the middle. CDR1 and CDR2 from the germline V gene are SGHNT and YYREEE (reference sequence). DNA for the CDR3: TGTGCCAGCACCGTGGGCACCGGTTGGACTGAAGCTTTCTTT. Translated, it gives CASTVGTGWTEAFF.

This clone came up once. This chain links TRBV7-3 with TRBJ2-1; the match to TRBD1 covers 7 bases. The CDR3 runs to 18 residues. Germline V gene sequence: CDR1 SGHTA, CDR2 FQGTGA. The V gene end was trimmed by 6 bases and the J gene end by 5 bases; junction bases not matched to a gene: 19. CDR3 DNA sequence: TGTGCCAGCAGTTTGAGGCTAATTAGGGGGCCCCAAGACAATGAGCAGTTCTTC. Translating it yields CASSLRLIRGPQDNEQFF.

This clone has just one count. The chain joins TRBV15 to TRBJ2-2; D ambiguous. The CDR3 runs to 14 residues. Germline V gives CDR1 LNHNV, CDR2 YYDKDF (reference sequence). V dropped 0 bases and J dropped 4 bases, with 6 bases sitting between them. The CDR3 DNA reads as TGTGCCACCAGCAGAGATCCGGGCACCGGGGAGCTGTTTTTT. This encodes CATSRDPGTGELFF.

The J gene is TRBJ1-5, the V gene TRBV19; maybe TRBD1 (5 bases). CDR1 is LNHDA and CDR2 is SQIVND in the germline V gene (reference sequence). Trimming removed 4 bases at V and 0 bases at J, with 16 bases between. CDR3 length: 17 amino acids. CDR3 residues: CASSRARGADSNQPQHF. The CDR3 bases are TGTGCCAGTAGTAGAGCCCGTGGGGCAGATAGCAATCAGCCCCAGCATTTT.

The J gene is TRBJ1-4, the V gene TRBV28; 12 nucleotides agree with TRBD1. The CDR3 totals 17 residues. V shed 7 bases, J shed 8 bases, and the junction held 14 bases outside the gene matches. Germline V CDR1 and CDR2: MDHEN, SYDVKM. This CDR3 reads CASTLGQGAPGGEKLFF. Written as DNA, the CDR3 is TGTGCCAGCACCTTGGGACAGGGGGCGCCGGGGGGCGAAAAACTGTTTTTT. Drawing the rest from reference TRBV28 and TRBJ1-4, the complete variable domain is DVKVTQSSRYLVKRTGEKVFLECVQDMDHENMFWYRQDPGLGLRLIYFSYDVKMKEKGDIPEGYSVSREKKERFSLILESASTNQTSMYLCASTLGQGAPGGEKLFFGSGTQLSVL.

Ten or more counts support this clone. V gene TRBV19 combines with J gene TRBJ1-5; D is ambiguous. The V gene lost 4 bases and the J gene lost 9 bases, with 7 bases spanning the gap. The CDR3 spans 11 residues. Germline lookup yields CDR1 LNHDA and CDR2 SQIVND (reference sequence). For the CDR3, the DNA is TGTGCCAGTAGTAGGGCAGGGCCCCAGCATTTT. It specifies CASSRAGPQHF.